The 20 T cell receptor beta chains reported below all come from one sample, sequenced in a study of T cell repertoires in cytomegalovirus infection. One entry per CDR3 protein, called by TCRdb with MiXCR from the reads. The table has some 400,000 distinct CDR3 sequences, under 40% seen once; the top ten hold about 13%. The sequencing sample was made of PBMCs. These receptors were taken from a human donor in good health (CMV status not recorded). Some clones in this sample may be carry-over from other donors' samples.

The table lists this clonotype with many counts. The chain links TRBV28 to TRBJ2-1; 8 positions agree with TRBD2. This CDR3 has 17 amino acids. With V trimmed by 2 bases and J by 9 bases, 15 bases remained unmatched. CDR1 and CDR2 from the germline V gene are MDHEN and SYDVKM. CDR3 bases: TGTGCCAGCAGTTTAGGTGGAGCGGGGGCGCCTACGGGTGAGCAGTTCTTC. Protein sequence: CASSLGGAGAPTGEQFF.

The gene calls are TRBV2 and TRBJ1-5; tentative D call: TRBD1 (6 bases). CDR1 and CDR2 from the germline V gene are SNHLY and FYNNEI. Between the trimmed V and J ends, which lost 7 bases and 4 bases, there was a span of 17 bases. This CDR3 contains 15 residues. The CDR3 protein is CASNRVGDNNQPQHF. The CDR3 DNA reads as TGTGCCAGCAACAGGGTGGGGGACAATAATCAGCCCCAGCATTTT.

The V call is TRBV29-1, the J call TRBJ1-2, with D hard to call. From germline, CDR1 is SQVTM and CDR2 ANQGSEA. There are 11 residues in the CDR3. V was pared by 7 bases and J by 5 bases, with 11 bases between. CDR3 loop: CSGYTAYGYTF. For the CDR3, the DNA is TGCAGCGGTTATACCGCGTATGGCTACACCTTC.

The chain uses TRBV24-1 and TRBJ2-1; 14 positions agree with TRBD2. CDR3 length equals 16 residues. The germline V gene encodes CDR1 KGHDR and CDR2 SFDVKD. Trimming cost V 4 bases and J 5 bases; bases outside gene matches: 3. This chain's CDR3 is CATSDPGLAGDNEQFF. The CDR3 bases are TGTGCCACCAGTGACCCGGGACTAGCGGGGGACAATGAGCAGTTCTTC.

The sample holds a few counts of this clonotype. The gene calls are TRBV2 and TRBJ2-1; D not resolved. The germline V gene has CDR1 SNHLY and CDR2 FYNNEI. The CDR3 is made up of 13 amino acids. V was trimmed by 4 bases and J by 0 bases, leaving 4 bases between them. The CDR3 nucleotides are TGTGCCAGCAGTGCACGCTCCTACAATGAGCAGTTCTTC. It encodes CASSARSYNEQFF.

The V gene is TRBV2, the J gene TRBJ2-7; no clear D. Deletions cut 5 bases from V and 10 bases from J, with 18 bases between. The CDR3 length is 13 residues. Looked up from germline, CDR1 is SNHLY and CDR2 is FYNNEI. This CDR3 is CASSSKARRDQYF. The CDR3 bases are TGTGCCAGCAGTTCGAAGGCCCGAAGGGATCAGTACTTC.

Concerning this clonotype itself: A much larger clonotype is one base distant, so this may be a read error. The gene calls are TRBV11-2 and TRBJ2-3, with a tentative D call TRBD1 (6 bases). Germline CDR1 reads SGHAT; CDR2 reads FQNNGV. CDR3 length: 15 amino acids. V lost 4 bases and J 4 bases, leaving 15 bases between the germline ends. DNA for the CDR3: TGTGCCAGCAGCTGTACAGGGCTTGAGTCAGATACGCAGTATTTT. This gives the protein CASSCTGLESDTQYF.

This clonotype was observed a few times. The chain combines TRBV11-2 with TRBJ1-1; D is possibly TRBD1 (5 bases). Trimming removed 6 bases from V and 2 bases from J, with 16 bases in between. The CDR3 runs 15 residues. Germline values: CDR1 SGHAT, CDR2 FQNNGV. The CDR3 DNA is TGTGCCAGCAGTTGGGTCGGGGCATTAAACACTGAAGCTTTCTTT. This codes for CASSWVGALNTEAFF.

The chain's CDR3 is CASSPGLMNTEAFF. The CDR3 DNA is TGTGCCAGTAGTCCGGGACTCATGAACACTGAAGCTTTCTTT. This sequence joins TRBV19 and TRBJ1-1; D may be TRBD1 (5 bases). CDR1 is LNHDA and CDR2 is SQIVND in the germline V gene (reference sequence). There are 14 residues in the CDR3. V was trimmed by 5 bases and J by 0 bases, leaving 10 bases between them.

The table lists this clonotype with a few counts. V gene TRBV19 combines with J gene TRBJ1-2; possibly TRBD1 for D (5 bases). The CDR3 loop spans 15 amino acids. Trimming took off 5 bases at V and 0 bases at J, with 13 bases between the two ends. Germline V gene data show CDR1 as LNHDA and CDR2 as SQIVND (reference sequence). CDR3 loop: CASSSRDASNYGYTF. CDR3 sequence (DNA): TGTGCCAGTAGTTCTCGGGACGCCTCTAACTATGGCTACACCTTC.

The genes are TRBV6-2 or TRBV6-3 and TRBJ2-1, with 10 positions matching TRBD2. The CDR3 sequence is 12 residues long. The germline V gene encodes CDR1 MNHEY and CDR2 SVGEGT. Trimming at V came to 5 bases and at J to 15 bases, leaving 7 bases not matched to a gene. The DNA for the CDR3 is TGTGCCAGCAGTCGGCTAGCGGGGGACCTGTTCTTC. Amino acids: CASSRLAGDLFF.

V gene TRBV18 combines with J gene TRBJ2-5; 7 bases line up with TRBD2. The CDR3 totals 16 residues. The ends lost 2 bases at V and 4 bases at J; junction bases unmatched: 10. Germline CDR1 reads KGHSH; CDR2 reads LQKENI. DNA of the CDR3: TGTGCCAGCTCACCAAGAATGGCCGGGGGGAGAGAGACCCAGTACTTC. It specifies CASSPRMAGGRETQYF.

The J gene is TRBJ2-5, the V gene TRBV27; maybe TRBD2 (6 bases). With 5 bases removed from V and 5 bases from J, the gap between germline ends came to 18 bases. The germline V gene encodes CDR1 MNHEY and CDR2 SMNVEV (reference sequence). This CDR3 has 15 amino acids. The CDR3 coding sequence is TGTGCCAGCAGTGGCCTGGAGGGTTACAAGGAGACCCAGTACTTC. Protein product: CASSGLEGYKETQYF.

Many counts were recorded for this clonotype. The chain joins TRBV7-8 to TRBJ1-5; D unresolved. Germline CDR1 and CDR2: SGHVS and FQNEAQ. V lost 1 base, J lost 2 bases, and 12 bases lay in between. This CDR3 has 16 amino acids. Here the CDR3 reads CASSLERQAGNQPQHF. The CDR3 DNA sequence: TGTGCCAGCAGCTTAGAACGGCAGGCCGGCAATCAGCCCCAGCATTTT. Together with reference TRBV7-8 and TRBJ1-5, the CDR3 gives the full variable domain: GAGVSQSPRYKVAKRGQDVALRCDPISGHVSLFWYQQALGQGPEFLTYFQNEAQLDKSGLPSDRFFAERPEGSVSTLKIQRTQQEDSAVYLCASSLERQAGNQPQHFGDGTRLSIL.

On this clonotype itself: A much larger clone differs by one base, so this may be a read error. This rearrangement joins TRBV7-2 to TRBJ2-1; D not resolved. The CDR3 contains 12 residues. Trimming cost V 5 bases and J 10 bases, with 12 bases left between them. CDR1 and CDR2 (germline): SGHTA, FQGNSA. The CDR3: CASSLGSMEQFF. CDR3 sequence (DNA): TGTGCCAGCAGCCTTGGGTCGATGGAGCAGTTCTTC.

Note on this clonotype: Given the absence of the conserved phenylalanine or tryptophan at the CDR3 end, a read error is likely. The rearrangement joins TRBV5-6 to TRBJ1-2, with TRBD1 matching 9 bases. In germline, CDR1 is SGHDT, CDR2 YYEEEE. The CDR3 spans 15 residues. After removal of 1 base from V and 3 bases from J, the junction contained 4 bases not matched to a gene. The CDR3 DNA follows: TGTGCCAGCAGCTTGACAGGGGGCGCGGACTATGGCTACACCTTA. Translated, it gives CASSLTGGADYGYTL.

This clonotype was seen at least ten times. The chain combines TRBV6-1 with TRBJ2-7; weak D call: TRBD2 (6 bases). The V end lost 7 bases, the J end lost 3 bases, and 19 bases lay between the germline ends. The CDR3 extends over 15 amino acids. The germline V gene has CDR1 MNHNS and CDR2 SASEGT. The DNA for the CDR3 is TGTGCCAGCAATCCCGTCGGGGGAAAAGTCTACGAGCAGTACTTC. Its protein is CASNPVGGKVYEQYF.

This clonotype was observed at least ten times. The chain employs TRBV7-6 and TRBJ2-2; TRBD2 matches 9 bases. Germline lookup yields CDR1 SGHVS and CDR2 FNYEAQ. CDR3 length: 19 residues. The V gene end was trimmed by 1 base and the J gene end by 3 bases; junction bases not matched to a gene: 12. The CDR3 region has the DNA TGTGCCAGCAGCTTAGGCGGGCTAGCGGGGAGCGGGGACACCGGGGAGCTGTTTTTT. Its translation is CASSLGGLAGSGDTGELFF.

This clonotype was detected ten times or more. J is TRBJ1-4 and V is TRBV7-8; maybe TRBD1 (5 bases). Germline V lookup: CDR1 SGHVS, CDR2 FQNEAQ. Deletions cut 4 bases from V and 7 bases from J, with 16 bases between. The CDR3 extends over 15 amino acids. CDR3 region: CASSSSPGLSEKLFF. CDR3 coding DNA: TGTGCCAGCAGCTCATCGCCGGGACTGTCTGAAAAACTGTTTTTT.

This clonotype was observed many times. The chain carries TRBV7-2 and TRBJ1-3, with a possible D match to TRBD1 (5 bases). V was shortened by 1 base and J by 8 bases, with 12 bases between the two germline ends. Per the germline V gene, CDR1 is SGHTA and CDR2 is FQGNSA. This CDR3 is 14 amino acids long. The CDR3 nucleotides read TGTGCCAGCAGCTTAGAGGGGCCCGCCGACACCATATATTTT. This gives the protein CASSLEGPADTIYF.